This T cell receptor beta chain was captured in a study of blood T cell repertoires in COVID-19. Unmatched junction bases numbered 1, after V lost 5 bases and J lost 0 bases. From germline, CDR1 is GTSNPN and CDR2 SVGIG (reference sequence). CDR3 length: 12 amino acids. This clone was recorded only once. The Seattle site enrolled patients during active infection and followed them longitudinally. Original processing methods: Amplifying reference gene primers gave estimates of nucleated cell counts. Assay used: immunoSEQ multiplex PCR; TCRdb lists only in-frame clones, some missing. D and trimming were read from the DNA, whereas the V and J calls and clone size are those reported in that table. The profile covers a few hundred thousand clones, with roughly 90% appearing a single time and 2.9% taken by the ten largest.

The TCR was taken from a woman aged 30 to 39 with COVID-19, enrolled during active disease. This rearrangement joins TRBV30 to TRBJ2-7; the match to TRBD1 covers 7 bases. Specimen: peripheral blood. The chain's CDR3 is CAWGQVSYEQYF. The DNA of the CDR3 is TGTGCCTGGGGACAGGTCTCCTACGAGCAGTACTTC.